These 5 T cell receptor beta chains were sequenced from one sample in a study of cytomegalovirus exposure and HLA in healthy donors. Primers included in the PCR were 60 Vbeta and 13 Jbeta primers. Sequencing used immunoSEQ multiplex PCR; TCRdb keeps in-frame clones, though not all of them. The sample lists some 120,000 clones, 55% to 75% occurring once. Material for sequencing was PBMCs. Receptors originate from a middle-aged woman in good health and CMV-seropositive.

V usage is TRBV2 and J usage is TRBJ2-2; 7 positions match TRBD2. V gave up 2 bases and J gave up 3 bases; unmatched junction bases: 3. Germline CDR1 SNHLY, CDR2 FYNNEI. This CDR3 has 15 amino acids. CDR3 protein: CASSELAGDTGELFF. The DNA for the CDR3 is TGTGCCAGCAGTGAATTAGCGGGTGACACCGGGGAGCTGTTTTTT.

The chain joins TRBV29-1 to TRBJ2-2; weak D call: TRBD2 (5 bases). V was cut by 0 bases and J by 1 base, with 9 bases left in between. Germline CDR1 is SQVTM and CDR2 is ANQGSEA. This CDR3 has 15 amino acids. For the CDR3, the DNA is TGCAGCGTTGAAGAACGCGGGCTGAACACCGGGGAGCTGTTTTTT. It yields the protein CSVEERGLNTGELFF.

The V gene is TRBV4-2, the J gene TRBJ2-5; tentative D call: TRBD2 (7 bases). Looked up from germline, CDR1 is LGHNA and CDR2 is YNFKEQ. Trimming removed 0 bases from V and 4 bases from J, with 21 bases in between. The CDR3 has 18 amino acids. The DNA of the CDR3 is TGTGCCAGCAGCCAAGATGGGGTCGTTGGGGGGGCCGGAGAGACCCAGTACTTC. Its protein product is CASSQDGVVGGAGETQYF.

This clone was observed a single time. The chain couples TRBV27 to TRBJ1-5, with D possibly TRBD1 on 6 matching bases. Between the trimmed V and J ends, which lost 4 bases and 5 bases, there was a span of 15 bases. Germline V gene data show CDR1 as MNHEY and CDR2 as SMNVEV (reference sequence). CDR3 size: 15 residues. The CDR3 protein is CASSSLGGAHQPQHF. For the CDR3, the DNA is TGTGCCAGCAGTTCCCTGGGGGGGGCCCATCAGCCCCAGCATTTT.

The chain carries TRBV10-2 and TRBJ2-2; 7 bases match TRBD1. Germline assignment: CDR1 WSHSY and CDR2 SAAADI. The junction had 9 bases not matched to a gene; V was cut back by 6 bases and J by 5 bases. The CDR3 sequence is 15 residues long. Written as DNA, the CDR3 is TGCGCCAGCAGACCCGACAGGGCCGGGACCGGGGAGCTGTTTTTT. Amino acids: CASRPDRAGTGELFF.